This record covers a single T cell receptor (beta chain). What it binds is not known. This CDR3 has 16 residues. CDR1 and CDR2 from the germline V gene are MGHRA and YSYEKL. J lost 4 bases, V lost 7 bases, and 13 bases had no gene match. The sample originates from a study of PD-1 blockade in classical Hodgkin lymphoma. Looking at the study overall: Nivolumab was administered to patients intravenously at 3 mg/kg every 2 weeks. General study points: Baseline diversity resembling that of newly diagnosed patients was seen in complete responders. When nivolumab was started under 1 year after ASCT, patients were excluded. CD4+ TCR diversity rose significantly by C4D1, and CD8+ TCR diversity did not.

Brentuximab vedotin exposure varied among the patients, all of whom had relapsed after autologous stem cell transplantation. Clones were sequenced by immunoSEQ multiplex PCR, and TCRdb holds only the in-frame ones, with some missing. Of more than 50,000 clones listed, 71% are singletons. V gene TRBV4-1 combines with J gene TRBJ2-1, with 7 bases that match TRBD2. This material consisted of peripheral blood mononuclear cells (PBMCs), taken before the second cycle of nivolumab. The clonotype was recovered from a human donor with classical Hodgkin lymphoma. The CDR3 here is CASKRGEGPGYNEQFF. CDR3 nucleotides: TGCGCCAGCAAGCGAGGGGAGGGCCCCGGGTACAATGAGCAGTTCTTC.